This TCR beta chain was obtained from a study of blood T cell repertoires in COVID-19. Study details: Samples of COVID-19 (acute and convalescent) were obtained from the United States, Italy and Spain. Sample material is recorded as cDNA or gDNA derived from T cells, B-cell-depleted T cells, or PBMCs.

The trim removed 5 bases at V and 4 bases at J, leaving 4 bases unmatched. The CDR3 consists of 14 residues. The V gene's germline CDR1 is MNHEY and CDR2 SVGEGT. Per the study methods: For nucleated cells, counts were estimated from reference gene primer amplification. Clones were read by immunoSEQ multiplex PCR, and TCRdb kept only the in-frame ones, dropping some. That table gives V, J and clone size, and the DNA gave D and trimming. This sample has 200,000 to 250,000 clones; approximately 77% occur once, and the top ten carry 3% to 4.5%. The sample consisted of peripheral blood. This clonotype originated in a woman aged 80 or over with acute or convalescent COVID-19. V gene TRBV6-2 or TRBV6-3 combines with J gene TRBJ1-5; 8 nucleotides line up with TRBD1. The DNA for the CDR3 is TGTGCCAGCAGTGGGACAGGAACAAATCAGCCCCAGCATTTT. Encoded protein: CASSGTGTNQPQHF.